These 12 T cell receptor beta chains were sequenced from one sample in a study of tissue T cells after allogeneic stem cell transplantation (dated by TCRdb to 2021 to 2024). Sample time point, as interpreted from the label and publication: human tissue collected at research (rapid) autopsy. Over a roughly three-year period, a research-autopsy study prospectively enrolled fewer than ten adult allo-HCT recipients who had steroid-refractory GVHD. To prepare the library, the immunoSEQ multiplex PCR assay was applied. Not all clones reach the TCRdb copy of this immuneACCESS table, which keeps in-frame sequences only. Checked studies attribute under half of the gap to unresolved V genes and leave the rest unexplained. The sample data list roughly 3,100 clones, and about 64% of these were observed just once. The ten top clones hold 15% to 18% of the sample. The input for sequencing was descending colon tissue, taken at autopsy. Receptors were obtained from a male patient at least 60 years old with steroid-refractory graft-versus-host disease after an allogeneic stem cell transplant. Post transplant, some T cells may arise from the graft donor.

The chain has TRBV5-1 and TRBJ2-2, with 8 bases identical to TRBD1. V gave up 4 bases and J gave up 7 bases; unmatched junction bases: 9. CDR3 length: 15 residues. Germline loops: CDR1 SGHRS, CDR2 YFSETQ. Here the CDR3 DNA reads TGCGCCAGCAGCACCTGGACAGGGCATGGCGGGGAGCTGTTTTTT. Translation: CASSTWTGHGGELFF.

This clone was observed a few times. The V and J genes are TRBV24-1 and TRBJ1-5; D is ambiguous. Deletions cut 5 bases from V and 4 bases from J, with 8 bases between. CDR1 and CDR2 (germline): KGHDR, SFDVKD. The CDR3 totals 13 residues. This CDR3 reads CATSGMYNQPQHF. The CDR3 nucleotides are TGTGCCACCAGTGGTATGTATAATCAGCCCCAGCATTTT.

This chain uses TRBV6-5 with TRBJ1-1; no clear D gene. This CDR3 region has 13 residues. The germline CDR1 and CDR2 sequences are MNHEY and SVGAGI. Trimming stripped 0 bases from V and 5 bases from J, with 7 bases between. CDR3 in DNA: TGTGCCAGCAGTTACTCTCGGAGGACTGAAGCTTTCTTT. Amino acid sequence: CASSYSRRTEAFF.

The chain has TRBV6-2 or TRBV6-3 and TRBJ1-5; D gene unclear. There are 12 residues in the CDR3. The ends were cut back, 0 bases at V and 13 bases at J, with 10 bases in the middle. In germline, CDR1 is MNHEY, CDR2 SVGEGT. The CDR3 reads CASSYSGKQQHF. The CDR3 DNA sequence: TGTGCCAGCAGTTACTCTGGCAAACAACAGCATTTT.

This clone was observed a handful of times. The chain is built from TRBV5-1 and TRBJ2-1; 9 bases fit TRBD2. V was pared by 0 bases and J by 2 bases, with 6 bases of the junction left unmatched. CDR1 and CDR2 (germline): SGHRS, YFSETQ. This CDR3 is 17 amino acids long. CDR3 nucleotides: TGCGCCAGCAGCTTGGCTCCCCTAGCGGGACCCTACAATGAGCAGTTCTTC. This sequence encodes CASSLAPLAGPYNEQFF.

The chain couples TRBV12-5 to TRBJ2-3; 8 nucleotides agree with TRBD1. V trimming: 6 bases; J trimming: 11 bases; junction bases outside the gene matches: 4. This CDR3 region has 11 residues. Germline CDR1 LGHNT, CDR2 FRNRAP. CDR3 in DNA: TGTGCTAGTGGATCCGGGACAGGGCAGTATTTT. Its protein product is CASGSGTGQYF.

This CDR3 is CASSPGGARLNEKLFF. CDR3 sequence (DNA): TGTGCCAGCAGTCCCGGTGGAGCGAGACTCAATGAAAAACTGTTTTTT. The chain employs TRBV5-4 and TRBJ1-4; no clear D. CDR3 length equals 16 residues. The germline V and J ends were trimmed by 5 bases and 5 bases, with 19 bases remaining between them. Germline assignment: CDR1 SGHNT and CDR2 YYREEE (reference sequence).

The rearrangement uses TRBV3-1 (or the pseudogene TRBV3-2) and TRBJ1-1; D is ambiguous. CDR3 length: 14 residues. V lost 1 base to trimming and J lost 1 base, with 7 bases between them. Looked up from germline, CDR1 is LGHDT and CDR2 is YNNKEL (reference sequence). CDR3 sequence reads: CASSQVQGNTEAFF. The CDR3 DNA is TGTGCCAGCAGCCAAGTTCAAGGGAACACTGAAGCTTTCTTT.

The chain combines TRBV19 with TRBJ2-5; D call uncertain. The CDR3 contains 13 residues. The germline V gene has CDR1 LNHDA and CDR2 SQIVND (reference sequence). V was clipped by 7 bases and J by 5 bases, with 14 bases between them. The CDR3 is CASKGSGRETQYF. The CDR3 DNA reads TGTGCCAGTAAAGGGTCCGGCCGGGAGACCCAGTACTTC.

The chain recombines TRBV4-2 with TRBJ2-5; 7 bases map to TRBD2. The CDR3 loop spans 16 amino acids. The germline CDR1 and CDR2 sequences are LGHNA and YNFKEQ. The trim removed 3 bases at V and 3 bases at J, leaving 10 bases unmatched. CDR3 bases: TGTGCCAGCAGCCACCTCGGGGGGTCCAAAGAAGAGACCCAGTACTTC. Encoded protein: CASSHLGGSKEETQYF.

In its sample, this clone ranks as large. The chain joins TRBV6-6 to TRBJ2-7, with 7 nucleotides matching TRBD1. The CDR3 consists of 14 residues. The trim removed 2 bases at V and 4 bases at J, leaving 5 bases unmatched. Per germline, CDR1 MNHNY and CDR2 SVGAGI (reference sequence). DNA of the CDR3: TGTGCCAGCAGTTACGGCAGGGGGAGTTACGAGCAGTACTTC. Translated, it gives CASSYGRGSYEQYF.

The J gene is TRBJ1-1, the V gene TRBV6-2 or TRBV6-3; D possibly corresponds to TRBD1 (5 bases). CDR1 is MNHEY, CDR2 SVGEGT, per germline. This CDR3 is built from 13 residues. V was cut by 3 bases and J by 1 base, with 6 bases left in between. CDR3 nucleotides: TGTGCCAGCAGTTATGGGGGGAACACTGAAGCTTTCTTT. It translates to CASSYGGNTEAFF.